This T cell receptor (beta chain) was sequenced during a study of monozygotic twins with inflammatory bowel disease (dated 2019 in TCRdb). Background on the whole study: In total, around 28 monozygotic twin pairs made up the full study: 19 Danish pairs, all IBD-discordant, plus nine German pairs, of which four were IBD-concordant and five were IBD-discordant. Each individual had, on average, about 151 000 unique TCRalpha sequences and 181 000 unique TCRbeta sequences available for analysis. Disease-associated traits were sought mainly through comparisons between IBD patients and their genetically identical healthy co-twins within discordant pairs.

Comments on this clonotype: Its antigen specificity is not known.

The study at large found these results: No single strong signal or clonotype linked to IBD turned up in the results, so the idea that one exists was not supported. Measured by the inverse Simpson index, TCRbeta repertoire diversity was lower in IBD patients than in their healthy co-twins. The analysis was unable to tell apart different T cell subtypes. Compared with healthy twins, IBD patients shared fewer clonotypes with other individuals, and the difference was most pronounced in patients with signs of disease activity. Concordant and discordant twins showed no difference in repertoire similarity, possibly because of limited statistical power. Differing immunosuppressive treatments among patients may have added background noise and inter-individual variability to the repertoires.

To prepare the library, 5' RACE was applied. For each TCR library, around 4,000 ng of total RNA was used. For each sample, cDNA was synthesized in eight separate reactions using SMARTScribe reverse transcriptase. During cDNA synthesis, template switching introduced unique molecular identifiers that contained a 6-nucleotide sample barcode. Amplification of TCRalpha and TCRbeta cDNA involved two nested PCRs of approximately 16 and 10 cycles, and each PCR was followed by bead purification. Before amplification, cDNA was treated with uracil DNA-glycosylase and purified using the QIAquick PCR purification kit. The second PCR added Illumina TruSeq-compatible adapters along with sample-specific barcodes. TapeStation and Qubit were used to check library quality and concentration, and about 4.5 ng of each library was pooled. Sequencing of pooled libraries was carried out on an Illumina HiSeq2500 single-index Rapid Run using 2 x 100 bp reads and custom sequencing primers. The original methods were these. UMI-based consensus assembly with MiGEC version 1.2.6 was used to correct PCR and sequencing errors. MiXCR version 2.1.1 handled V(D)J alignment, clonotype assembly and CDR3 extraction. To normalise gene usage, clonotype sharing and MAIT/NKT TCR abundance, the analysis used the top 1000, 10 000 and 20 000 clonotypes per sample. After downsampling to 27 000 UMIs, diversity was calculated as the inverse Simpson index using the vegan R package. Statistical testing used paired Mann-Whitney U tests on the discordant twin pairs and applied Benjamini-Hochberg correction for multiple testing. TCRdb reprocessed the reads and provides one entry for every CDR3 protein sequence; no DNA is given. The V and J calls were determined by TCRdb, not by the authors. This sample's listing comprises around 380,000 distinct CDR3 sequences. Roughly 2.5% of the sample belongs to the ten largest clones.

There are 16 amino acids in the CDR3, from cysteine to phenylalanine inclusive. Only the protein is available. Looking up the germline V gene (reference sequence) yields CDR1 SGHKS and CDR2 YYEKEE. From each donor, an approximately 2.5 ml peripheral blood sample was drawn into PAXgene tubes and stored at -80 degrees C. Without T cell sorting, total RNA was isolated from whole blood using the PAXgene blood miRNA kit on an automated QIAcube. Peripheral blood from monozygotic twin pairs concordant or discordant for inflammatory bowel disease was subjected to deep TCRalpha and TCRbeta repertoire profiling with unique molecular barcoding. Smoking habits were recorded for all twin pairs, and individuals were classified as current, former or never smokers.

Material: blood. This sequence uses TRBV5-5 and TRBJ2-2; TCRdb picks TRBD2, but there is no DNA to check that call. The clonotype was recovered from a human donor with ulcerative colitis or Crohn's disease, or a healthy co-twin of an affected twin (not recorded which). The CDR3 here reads CASSFRAGEGTGELFF.